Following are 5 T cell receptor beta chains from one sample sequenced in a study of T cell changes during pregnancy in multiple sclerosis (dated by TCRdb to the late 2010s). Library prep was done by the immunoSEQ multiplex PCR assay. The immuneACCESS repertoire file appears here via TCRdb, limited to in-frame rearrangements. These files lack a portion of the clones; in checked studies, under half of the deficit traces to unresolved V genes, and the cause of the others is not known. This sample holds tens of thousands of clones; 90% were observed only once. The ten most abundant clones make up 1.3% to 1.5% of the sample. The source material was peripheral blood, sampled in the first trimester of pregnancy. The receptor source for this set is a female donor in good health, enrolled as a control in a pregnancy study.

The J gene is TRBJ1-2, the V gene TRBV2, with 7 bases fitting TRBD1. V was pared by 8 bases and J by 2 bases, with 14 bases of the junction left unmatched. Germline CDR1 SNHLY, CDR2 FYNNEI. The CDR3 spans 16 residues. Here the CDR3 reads CASGRQGRGLNYGYTF. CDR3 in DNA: TGTGCCAGCGGAAGACAGGGTAGAGGCTTAAACTATGGCTACACCTTC.

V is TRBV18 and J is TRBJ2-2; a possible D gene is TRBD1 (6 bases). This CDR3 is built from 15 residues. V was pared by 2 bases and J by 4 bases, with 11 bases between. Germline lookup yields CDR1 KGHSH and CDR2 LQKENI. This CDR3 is CASSPATGTTGELFF. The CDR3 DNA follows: TGTGCCAGCTCACCAGCGACAGGAACCACCGGGGAGCTGTTTTTT.

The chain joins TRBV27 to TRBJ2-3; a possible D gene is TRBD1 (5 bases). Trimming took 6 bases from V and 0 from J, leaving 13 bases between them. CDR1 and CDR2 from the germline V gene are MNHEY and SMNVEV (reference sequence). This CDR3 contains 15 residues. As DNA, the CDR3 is TGTGCCAGCAGATGGGGCGTGGGGAGCACAGATACGCAGTATTTT. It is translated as CASRWGVGSTDTQYF.

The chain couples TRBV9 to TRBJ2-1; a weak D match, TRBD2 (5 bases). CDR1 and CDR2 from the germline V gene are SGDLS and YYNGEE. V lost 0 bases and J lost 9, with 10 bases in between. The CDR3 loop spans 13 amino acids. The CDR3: CASSVARGSEQFF. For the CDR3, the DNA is TGTGCCAGCAGCGTAGCTAGAGGGAGTGAGCAGTTCTTC.

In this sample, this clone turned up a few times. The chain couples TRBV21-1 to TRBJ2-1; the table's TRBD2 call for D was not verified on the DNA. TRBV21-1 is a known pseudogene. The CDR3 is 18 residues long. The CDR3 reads CASSKEGWLGSSYNEQFF. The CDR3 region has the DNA TGTGCCAGCAGCAAAGAGGGTTGGCTAGGGAGCTCCTACAATGAGCAGTTCTTC.